Each of the 29 T cell receptor beta chains below was sequenced from the same sample in a study of low-dose radiotherapy and immunotherapy resistance in tumors. Priming of first-strand cDNA relied on TRAV- and TRBV-specific primers (covering alpha and beta chains). Using a constant-region primer together with a V-primer adapter, TCRs were subjected to 15 to 20 PCR cycles of amplification. TCRdb fed the reads into MiXCR, producing one record per CDR3 protein. The data contain thousands of distinct CDR3 sequences, approximately 64% of them seen just once; the ten biggest clones take up 9.5% to 13%. The receptors come from a human donor with advanced metastatic prostate, ovarian, gallbladder or colorectal cancer (not recorded which). This table probably holds off-target reads from a library built for another chain.

This clonotype was seen more than once but under ten times. J is TRBJ2-3 and V is TRBV5-6; D unclear. This CDR3 contains 14 residues. Germline V CDR1 and CDR2: SGHDT, YYEEEE. V lost 4 bases and J lost 0, with 9 bases in between. CDR3 region: CASSPAPSTDTQYF. CDR3 nucleotides: TGTGCCAGCAGCCCGGCCCCTAGCACAGATACGCAGTATTTT.

This sequence joins TRBV2 and TRBJ2-2, with D tentatively TRBD1 (6 bases). CDR3 length: 12 amino acids. The germline gives CDR1 SNHLY, CDR2 FYNNEI. The germline V and J ends were trimmed by 8 bases and 9 bases, with 13 bases remaining between them. The CDR3 DNA reads TGTGCCAGCCACAGGGAAGCTAGGGAGCTGTTTTTT. Its translation is CASHREARELFF.

There are a few counts of this clonotype. The genes are TRBV7-6 and TRBJ1-1; a weak D match, TRBD1 (5 bases). From germline, CDR1 is SGHVS and CDR2 FNYEAQ. This CDR3 has 18 amino acids. V shed 5 bases and J shed 0 bases, with 22 bases lying between them. Written as DNA, the CDR3 is TGTGCCAGCAGCCACAGCGGGGGGAGGAAGAAACTGAACACTGAAGCTTTCTTT. This sequence encodes CASSHSGGRKKLNTEAFF.

The chain recombines TRBV3-1 with TRBJ2-1, with D uncertain. This CDR3 is 15 amino acids long. Trimming pared 0 bases from V and 3 bases from J, leaving 9 bases between. CDR1 and CDR2 (germline): LGHDT, YNNKEL (reference sequence). CDR3 in DNA: TGTGCCAGCAGCCAAGAGTCGGTGATCTACAATGAGCAGTTCTTC. Protein product: CASSQESVIYNEQFF.

This chain links TRBV7-2 with TRBJ2-1, with D possibly matching TRBD2 (5 bases). The ends were cut back, 1 base at V and 9 bases at J, with 16 bases in the middle. This CDR3 comprises 15 residues. Germline CDR1 is SGHTA and CDR2 is FQGNSA. This CDR3 is CASSLDGEWWREQFF. The CDR3 DNA reads TGTGCCAGCAGCTTAGACGGGGAATGGTGGCGTGAGCAGTTCTTC.

The rearrangement links TRBV2 to TRBJ2-3; no definite D call. Germline values: CDR1 SNHLY, CDR2 FYNNEI. The CDR3 extends over 17 amino acids. Trimming took off 6 bases at V and 0 bases at J, with 19 bases between the two ends. The CDR3, as DNA: TGTGCCAGCAGCGTGGTAGGAAAGAGCGCCAGCACAGATACGCAGTATTTT. Protein product: CASSVVGKSASTDTQYF. The full variable domain, its missing parts supplied by reference TRBV2 and TRBJ2-3, is EPEVTQTPSHQVTQMGQEVILRCVPISNHLYFYWYRQILGQKVEFLVSFYNNEISEKSEIFDDQFSVERPDGSNFTLKIRSTKLEDSAMYFCASSVVGKSASTDTQYFGPGTRLTVL.

The CDR3 loop is CASSPATSYNEQFF. CDR3 nucleotides: TGCGCCAGCAGCCCCGCCACATCCTACAATGAGCAGTTCTTC. J is TRBJ2-1 and V is TRBV5-1; D uncertain. Germline V lookup: CDR1 SGHRS, CDR2 YFSETQ. CDR3 size: 14 residues. V lost 4 bases to trimming and J lost 1 base, with 9 bases between them.

The chain has TRBV28 and TRBJ2-1, with 7 bases identical to TRBD2. The CDR3 has 16 residues. Looked up from germline, CDR1 is MDHEN and CDR2 is SYDVKM. Trimming at V came to 2 bases and at J to 5 bases, leaving 9 bases not matched to a gene. The CDR3 sequence is CASSLSRLAVNNEQFF. In DNA form, the CDR3 reads TGTGCCAGCAGTTTAAGTCGGCTAGCGGTAAACAATGAGCAGTTCTTC.

The chain combines TRBV2 with TRBJ2-1, with D unresolved. This CDR3 region has 18 residues. The V and J ends lost 0 bases and 0 bases respectively, with 15 bases between them. Germline CDR1 SNHLY, CDR2 FYNNEI. The CDR3 sequence is CASSEARTIQSSYNEQFF. In DNA form, the CDR3 reads TGTGCCAGCAGTGAAGCGCGAACTATCCAGAGCTCCTACAATGAGCAGTTCTTC.

The gene calls are TRBV5-4 and TRBJ2-1; perhaps TRBD1 as D (5 bases). There are 16 residues in the CDR3. In germline, CDR1 is SGHNT, CDR2 YYREEE (reference sequence). V was trimmed by 4 bases and J by 0 bases, leaving 14 bases between them. The CDR3: CASSEIGAVSYNEQFF. The CDR3 nucleotides read TGTGCCAGCAGCGAAATAGGGGCCGTCTCCTACAATGAGCAGTTCTTC.

This sequence joins TRBV5-1 and TRBJ1-2; 7 positions agree with TRBD1. CDR3 size: 15 residues. Looked up from germline, CDR1 is SGHRS and CDR2 is YFSETQ. J gave up 5 bases and V 4 bases, and 11 bases lay outside the gene matches. The CDR3 loop reads CASSMTGWGEYGYTF. Here the CDR3 DNA reads TGCGCCAGCAGCATGACAGGGTGGGGTGAATATGGCTACACCTTC.

V is TRBV23-1 and J is TRBJ2-2; weak D call: TRBD1 (6 bases). TRBV23-1 is flagged as an ORF with uncertain function. V lost 0 bases, J lost 6 bases, and 23 bases lay in between. This CDR3 comprises 19 residues. As DNA, the CDR3 is TGCGCCAGCAGTCAATCGTTGCCCCAGGGGTTTTTTTGGGCCGGGGAGCTGTTTTTT. Its translation is CASSQSLPQGFFWAGELFF.

For this clonotype: At one boundary the junction diverges from the germline segment, which might be a read error. This chain joins TRBV6-2 or TRBV6-3 and TRBJ2-1, with D possibly being TRBD2 (6 bases). CDR1 is MNHEY and CDR2 is SVGEGT in the germline V gene. The CDR3 length is 16 residues. The CDR3: CASSYDAGSSYNEEFF. CDR3 nucleotides: TGTGCCAGCAGTTACGATGCGGGATCTTCCTACAATGAGGAGTTCTTC.

The genes are TRBV20-1 and TRBJ2-2; D is unclear. The V and J ends lost 3 bases and 5 bases respectively, with 13 bases between them. Per the germline V gene, CDR1 is DFQATT and CDR2 is SNEGSKA (reference sequence). CDR3 length: 14 residues. Here the CDR3 DNA reads TGCAGTGCTAGCCCGGGTCCGAGGACCGGGGAGCTGTTTTTT. Amino acids: CSASPGPRTGELFF.

J is TRBJ1-1 and V is TRBV28; D is ambiguous. CDR1 MDHEN and CDR2 SYDVKM come from the germline V gene. CDR3 length: 15 residues. V gave up 2 bases and J gave up 0 bases, with 10 bases separating them. The CDR3 region is CASSLGLLMNTEAFF. For the CDR3, the DNA is TGTGCCAGCAGTTTAGGCCTTCTCATGAACACTGAAGCTTTCTTT. Full variable domain (remainder filled in from reference TRBV28 and TRBJ1-1): DVKVTQSSRYLVKRTGEKVFLECVQDMDHENMFWYRQDPGLGLRLIYFSYDVKMKEKGDIPEGYSVSREKKERFSLILESASTNQTSMYLCASSLGLLMNTEAFFGQGTRLTVV.

J is TRBJ2-2 and V is TRBV28; 13 nucleotides agree with TRBD2. Germline V gives CDR1 MDHEN, CDR2 SYDVKM. There are 16 residues in the CDR3. V gave up 10 bases and J gave up 4 bases; unmatched junction bases: 9. The CDR3 is CATQGLAGRFTGELFF. Written as DNA, the CDR3 is TGTGCCACCCAGGGACTAGCGGGAAGATTCACCGGGGAGCTGTTTTTT.

This rearrangement joins TRBV7-6 to TRBJ1-4; 8 bases align to TRBD1. With 5 bases clipped from V and 5 bases from J, the junction kept 10 bases outside the gene matches. CDR1 SGHVS and CDR2 FNYEAQ come from the germline V gene. This CDR3 is built from 16 residues. The CDR3 bases are TGTGCCAGCAGCGGGCGGGGACAGGCGCTAAATGAAAAACTGTTTTTT. Translated: CASSGRGQALNEKLFF.

The chain recombines TRBV20-1 with TRBJ1-2; D is perhaps TRBD1 (6 bases). This CDR3 comprises 15 residues. Germline CDR1 DFQATT, CDR2 SNEGSKA (reference sequence). The V and J ends lost 5 bases and 9 bases respectively, with 25 bases between them. CDR3 loop: CSAPNSRTDFDRYTF. The CDR3 bases are TGCAGTGCTCCCAATTCCAGGACAGATTTCGACCGCTACACCTTC.

The chain is built from TRBV5-1 and TRBJ2-1; 12 nucleotides align to TRBD2. The ends lost 4 bases at V and 5 bases at J; junction bases unmatched: 7. There are 16 residues in the CDR3. Per germline, CDR1 SGHRS and CDR2 YFSETQ. CDR3 residues: CASSPRLAGEDNEQFF. CDR3 nucleotide sequence: TGCGCCAGCAGCCCCCGACTAGCGGGAGAGGACAATGAGCAGTTCTTC.

This clonotype came up a few times. The chain carries TRBV5-1 and TRBJ2-3; D is ambiguous. There are 14 residues in the CDR3. The V end was cut by 0 bases, the J end by 2 bases, with 7 bases between. In germline, CDR1 is SGHRS, CDR2 YFSETQ. CDR3 sequence: CASSLGADTDTQYF. The CDR3 nucleotides read TGCGCCAGCAGCTTGGGGGCAGACACAGATACGCAGTATTTT.

The V call is TRBV3-1, the J call TRBJ2-3; TRBD2 matches at 7 bases. Losses at the gene ends were 5 bases for V and 4 bases for J; bases not matched to a gene: 12. CDR1 LGHDT and CDR2 YNNKEL come from the germline V gene (reference sequence). This CDR3 spans 16 amino acids. CDR3 amino acids: CASSSRRGLSADTQYF. DNA of the CDR3: TGTGCCAGCAGCAGTCGTAGGGGACTATCGGCAGATACGCAGTATTTT.

This clonotype occurred once. This rearrangement joins TRBV12-3 or TRBV12-4 to TRBJ2-3; D unresolved. The CDR3 spans 16 residues. Trimming took off 2 bases at V and 3 bases at J, with 15 bases between the two ends. The CDR3 DNA follows: TGTGCCAGCAGTTTATATCGCTCCCAGGCGACAGATACGCAGTATTTT. Its translation: CASSLYRSQATDTQYF.

This chain connects TRBV2 to TRBJ1-2; TRBD1 agrees at 9 bases. The CDR3 extends over 13 amino acids. Per the germline V gene, CDR1 is SNHLY and CDR2 is FYNNEI. Trimming removed 7 bases from V and 2 bases from J; junction bases left unmatched: 2. CDR3 region: CASTGTGNYGYTF. The CDR3 bases are TGTGCCAGCACCGGGACAGGGAACTATGGCTACACCTTC.

V usage is TRBV6-2 or TRBV6-3 and J usage is TRBJ2-1, with 7 bases lining up with TRBD1. V gave up 5 bases and J gave up 6 bases; unmatched junction bases: 10. This CDR3 has 15 amino acids. Germline lookup yields CDR1 MNHEY and CDR2 SVGEGT. Here the CDR3 DNA reads TGTGCCAGCAGTGTACAGGGGATCCTGGGCAATGAGCAGTTCTTC. It yields the protein CASSVQGILGNEQFF.

The chain uses TRBV6-1 and TRBJ2-3; TRBD2 is a possible D gene (5 bases). The CDR3 is 15 amino acids. Germline CDR1 reads MNHNS; CDR2 reads SASEGT. With 5 bases removed from V and 2 bases from J, the gap between germline ends came to 14 bases. Here the CDR3 reads CASSSSWGNTDTQYF. As DNA, the CDR3 is TGTGCCAGCAGTTCTAGCTGGGGAAACACAGATACGCAGTATTTT.

The rearrangement uses TRBV20-1 and TRBJ1-5; the D gene is possibly TRBD1 (5 bases). The V gene's germline CDR1 is DFQATT and CDR2 SNEGSKA (reference sequence). The CDR3 runs 14 residues. V was trimmed by 6 bases and J by 3 bases, leaving 15 bases between them. The CDR3 nucleotides read TGCAGTGCCTCGACAGAGACTTTCAATCAGCCCCAGCATTTT. This gives the protein CSASTETFNQPQHF.

The chain links TRBV11-2 to TRBJ2-1, with unresolved D. CDR1 SGHAT and CDR2 FQNNGV come from the germline V gene. The CDR3 is 15 amino acids. Between the trimmed V and J ends, which lost 3 bases and 8 bases, there was a span of 17 bases. In DNA, the CDR3 is TGTGCCAGCAGCTTTCCCCCCGTCCTTGGGGATGAGCAGTTCTTC. It codes for CASSFPPVLGDEQFF.

The J gene is TRBJ2-5, the V gene TRBV29-1, with TRBD1 matching over 10 bases. Germline loops: CDR1 SQVTM, CDR2 ANQGSEA. The CDR3 is made up of 15 amino acids. V shed 7 bases and J 5 bases; nucleotides not matched to a gene: 13. The CDR3 is CSGAAGTGVAETQYF. CDR3 nucleotide sequence: TGCAGCGGAGCCGCCGGGACAGGGGTCGCTGAGACCCAGTACTTC. The full variable domain, rest sourced from reference TRBV29-1 and TRBJ2-5, is SAVISQKPSRDICQRGTSLTIQCQVDSQVTMMFWYRQQPGQSLTLIATANQGSEATYESGFVIDKFPISRPNLTFSTLTVSNMSPEDSSIYLCSGAAGTGVAETQYFGPGTRLLVL.

The chain combines TRBV19 with TRBJ1-2, with D possibly being TRBD1 (5 bases). Germline assignment: CDR1 LNHDA and CDR2 SQIVND (reference sequence). The CDR3 consists of 15 residues. The V and J ends lost 5 bases and 6 bases respectively, with 19 bases between them. The CDR3 spells CASSYGQTWGDGYTF. The CDR3 region has the DNA TGTGCCAGTAGTTACGGCCAGACCTGGGGCGATGGCTACACCTTC.